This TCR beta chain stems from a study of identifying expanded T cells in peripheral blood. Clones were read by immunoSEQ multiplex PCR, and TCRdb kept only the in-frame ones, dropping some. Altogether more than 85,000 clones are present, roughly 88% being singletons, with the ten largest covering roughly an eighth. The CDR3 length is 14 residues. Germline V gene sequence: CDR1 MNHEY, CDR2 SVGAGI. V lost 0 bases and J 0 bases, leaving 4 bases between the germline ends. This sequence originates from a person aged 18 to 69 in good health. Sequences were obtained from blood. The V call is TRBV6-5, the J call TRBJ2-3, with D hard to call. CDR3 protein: CASSYSISTDTQYF. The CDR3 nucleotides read TGTGCCAGCAGTTACTCGATAAGCACAGATACGCAGTATTTT.